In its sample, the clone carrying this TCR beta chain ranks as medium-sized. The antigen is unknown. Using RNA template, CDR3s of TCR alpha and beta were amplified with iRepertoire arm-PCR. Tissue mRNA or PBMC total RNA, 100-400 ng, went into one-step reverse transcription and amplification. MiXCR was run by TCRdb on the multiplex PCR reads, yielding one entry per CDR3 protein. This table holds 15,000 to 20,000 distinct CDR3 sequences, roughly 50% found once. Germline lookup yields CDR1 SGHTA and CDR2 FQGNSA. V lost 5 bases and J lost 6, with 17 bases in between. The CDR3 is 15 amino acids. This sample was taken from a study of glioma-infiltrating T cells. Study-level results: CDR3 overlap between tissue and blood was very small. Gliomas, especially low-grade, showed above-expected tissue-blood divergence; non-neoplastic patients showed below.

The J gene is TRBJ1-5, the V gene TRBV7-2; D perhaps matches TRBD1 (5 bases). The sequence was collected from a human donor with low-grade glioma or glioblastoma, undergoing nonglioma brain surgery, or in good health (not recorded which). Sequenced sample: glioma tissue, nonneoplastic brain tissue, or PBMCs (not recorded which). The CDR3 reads CASSLTVGDAQPQHF. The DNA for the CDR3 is TGTGCCAGCAGCCTAACCGTCGGGGACGCTCAGCCCCAGCATTTT.